The 20 T cell receptor beta chains reported below all come from one sample, sequenced in a study of identical twins. TCRdb re-called the 5' RACE reads with MiXCR, one entry per CDR3 protein. The sample shows approximately 1.8 million distinct CDR3 sequences, about 32% of them seen only once. Sequencing was done on a sample of cord blood. The receptors shown here come from a newborn girl in good health.

This clonotype was detected only a few times. The chain has TRBV20-1 and TRBJ2-3; the D is unclear. CDR3 size: 11 residues. V lost 5 bases to trimming and J lost 6 bases, with 9 bases between them. Germline-derived CDR1 and CDR2 are DFQATT and SNEGSKA (reference sequence). The CDR3 sequence: CSAASFDTQYF. The CDR3 nucleotides read TGCAGTGCTGCGTCGTTTGATACGCAGTATTTT.

This clonotype has a handful of counts. The CDR3 sequence: CASSSPGRINSPLHF. The CDR3 bases are TGTGCCAGCAGTTCCCCGGGACGGATTAATTCACCCCTCCACTTT. This chain uses TRBV27 with TRBJ1-6, with TRBD1 as a possible D gene (5 bases). Trimming left V 4 bases short and J 6 bases short, with 13 bases between. CDR3 length equals 15 residues. Germline V gene lookup returns CDR1 MNHEY and CDR2 SMNVEV (reference sequence).

The table lists this clonotype with a few counts. The gene calls are TRBV20-1 and TRBJ2-1; TRBD2 aligns across 10 bases. The DNA end is a closer match to TRBJ2-7, so the J assignment may be wrong. The CDR3 extends over 16 amino acids. Germline V gene lookup returns CDR1 DFQATT and CDR2 SNEGSKA (reference sequence). The CDR3 sequence: CSARALLAGAYNEQYF. The CDR3, as DNA: TGCAGTGCTAGAGCGCTTCTAGCGGGAGCCTACAATGAGCAGTACTTC.

This clonotype turned up a few times. V is TRBV20-1 and J is TRBJ2-3, with 8 bases matching TRBD2. This CDR3 spans 15 amino acids. The germline CDR1 and CDR2 sequences are DFQATT and SNEGSKA (reference sequence). V dropped 5 bases and J dropped 0; count of bases not matched to a gene: 7. CDR3 sequence: CSAGSSGSSTDTQYF. In nucleotides, the CDR3 is TGCAGTGCTGGATCTAGCGGGTCCAGCACAGATACGCAGTATTTT.

The J gene is TRBJ2-5, the V gene TRBV20-1, with 9 bases matching TRBD1. V shed 6 bases, J shed 4 bases, and the junction held 3 bases outside the gene matches. The germline V gene encodes CDR1 DFQATT and CDR2 SNEGSKA (reference sequence). The CDR3 sequence is 12 residues long. The CDR3 spells CSAPDRGETQYF. CDR3 DNA sequence: TGCAGTGCCCCGGACAGGGGAGAGACCCAGTACTTC.

The chain links TRBV29-1 to TRBJ2-3; TRBD2 matches at 7 bases. The trim removed 4 bases at V and 4 bases at J, leaving 5 bases unmatched. CDR3 length equals 13 residues. CDR1 and CDR2 from the germline V gene are SQVTM and ANQGSEA. CDR3 nucleotide sequence: TGCAGCGTTGGGCGGGAGAGGGCAGATACGCAGTATTTT. Protein product: CSVGRERADTQYF.

The rearrangement uses TRBV3-1 and TRBJ1-1; D is uncertain. The CDR3 contains 16 residues. V lost 1 base to trimming and J lost 0 bases, with 12 bases between them. CDR1 is LGHDT, CDR2 YNNKEL, per germline (reference sequence). Here the CDR3 reads CASSQGRQALNTEAFF. CDR3 nucleotide sequence: TGTGCCAGCAGCCAAGGTCGCCAGGCGCTGAACACTGAAGCTTTCTTT.

The chain employs TRBV24-1 and TRBJ2-1; possible D gene TRBD1, 5 bases. The germline V and J ends were trimmed by 8 bases and 6 bases, with 10 bases remaining between them. This CDR3 has 12 residues. CDR1 and CDR2 from the germline V gene are KGHDR and SFDVKD. The CDR3 loop reads CATTGYGNEQFF. Here the CDR3 DNA reads TGTGCCACCACAGGGTATGGCAATGAGCAGTTCTTC.

A note on this clonotype: It is unclear where the CDR3 begins or ends on the DNA, so no DNA is shown, and the CDR3 is as TCRdb lists it. The rearrangement uses TRBV12-3 or TRBV12-4 and TRBJ2-3; the D call of TRBD1 is as the table states it, not checked on the DNA. The CDR3 spans 15 residues, counting both ends. The CDR3 region is CASILGGVHTDMQYF.

CDR3 amino acids: CASSGMGRQPQHF. CDR3 bases: TGTGCCAGCAGTGGGATGGGGCGGCAGCCCCAGCATTTT. The chain couples TRBV25-1 to TRBJ1-5, with D perhaps matching TRBD1 (5 bases). CDR1 and CDR2 (germline): MGHDK, SYGVNS. Trimming stripped 4 bases from V and 7 bases from J, with 11 bases between. The CDR3 is 13 amino acids.

The V gene is TRBV9, the J gene TRBJ1-1; the D gene is possibly TRBD1 (5 bases). V lost 4 bases and J 5 bases, leaving 15 bases between the germline ends. This CDR3 has 14 residues. Looked up from germline, CDR1 is SGDLS and CDR2 is YYNGEE. The CDR3 reads CASSIPGRGTEAFF. In DNA, the CDR3 is TGTGCCAGCAGCATTCCGGGACGGGGGACTGAAGCTTTCTTT.

This clonotype has only a few counts. The chain uses TRBV7-9 and TRBJ2-3; D is perhaps TRBD2 (6 bases). CDR3 length: 17 amino acids. The germline V gene encodes CDR1 SEHNR and CDR2 FQNEAQ (reference sequence). V was cut by 5 bases and J by 1 base, with 19 bases left in between. The CDR3 sequence is CASSPPDAGWGTDTQYF. The CDR3 coding sequence is TGTGCCAGCAGCCCACCGGATGCGGGATGGGGCACAGATACGCAGTATTTT. Supplemented by reference TRBV7-9 and TRBJ2-3, the full variable domain reads DTGVSQNPRHKITKRGQNVTFRCDPISEHNRLYWYRQTLGQGPEFLTYFQNEAQLEKSRLLSDRFSAERPKGSFSTLEIQRTEQGDSAMYLCASSPPDAGWGTDTQYFGPGTRLTVL.

The chain combines TRBV4-1 with TRBJ2-3; 12 bases are a match to TRBD2. This CDR3 is 19 amino acids long. After removal of 4 bases from V and 0 bases from J, the junction contained 11 bases not matched to a gene. The V gene's germline CDR1 is MGHRA and CDR2 YSYEKL. CDR3 DNA: TGCGCCAGCAGCCGGATCCTAGCGGGGGGGCCTAGAAGCACAGATACGCAGTATTTT. It yields the protein CASSRILAGGPRSTDTQYF.

The rearrangement uses TRBV29-1 and TRBJ1-2; D remains ambiguous. This CDR3 spans 18 amino acids. Germline V CDR1 and CDR2: SQVTM, ANQGSEA. Trimming left V 3 bases short and J 6 bases short, with 29 bases between. CDR3 sequence (DNA): TGCAGCGTTGAGGCGGTAAGGGCCCCAGAGCCGATGGAGGATGGCTACACCTTC. Amino acid sequence: CSVEAVRAPEPMEDGYTF.

There are a few counts of this clonotype. The chain carries TRBV28 and TRBJ2-2, with D unclear. Trimming pared 3 bases from V and 6 bases from J, leaving 8 bases between. This CDR3 comprises 13 residues. Germline CDR1 is MDHEN and CDR2 is SYDVKM. As DNA, the CDR3 is TGTGCCAGCAGTTTGCCCCTCCCCGGGGAGCTGTTTTTT. Its translation: CASSLPLPGELFF.

This clonotype was seen at least ten times. The gene calls are TRBV14 and TRBJ1-4; 9 bases fit TRBD1. CDR1 and CDR2 (germline): SGHDN, FVKESK. The CDR3 sequence is 13 residues long. V gave up 6 bases and J gave up 6 bases; unmatched junction bases: 2. In DNA, the CDR3 is TGTGCCAGCAGTCGACAGGGGGATGAAAAACTGTTTTTT. Protein product: CASSRQGDEKLFF. Together with reference TRBV14 and TRBJ1-4, the CDR3 gives the full variable domain: EAGVTQFPSHSVIEKGQTVTLRCDPISGHDNLYWYRRVMGKEIKFLLHFVKESKQDESGMPNNRFLAERTGGTYSTLKVQPAELEDSGVYFCASSRQGDEKLFFGSGTQLSVL.

Worth noting for this clonotype: A read error may produce the germline difference seen at one junction end. The J gene is TRBJ2-5, the V gene TRBV12-5; D gene unclear. This CDR3 comprises 11 residues. Germline V gives CDR1 LGHNT, CDR2 FRNRAP. The CDR3 nucleotides read TGTGCTTGTGGTTTGAGGGAGACCCAGTACTTC. Translating it yields CACGLRETQYF.

There are many counts of this clonotype. The chain recombines TRBV20-1 with TRBJ2-7, with a possible D match to TRBD1 (6 bases). With 1 base removed from V and 4 bases from J, the gap between germline ends came to 11 bases. This CDR3 is 13 amino acids long. Germline V CDR1 and CDR2: DFQATT, SNEGSKA (reference sequence). The CDR3: CSARAGAIYEQYF. CDR3 nucleotides: TGCAGTGCTAGAGCAGGGGCGATATACGAGCAGTACTTC.

The gene calls are TRBV28 and TRBJ1-2, with D uncertain. Trimming took 5 bases from V and 2 from J, leaving 12 bases between them. The CDR3 extends over 14 amino acids. Germline loops: CDR1 MDHEN, CDR2 SYDVKM. The CDR3 DNA sequence: TGTGCCAGCAGTCCCCATACAGTAAACTATGGCTACACCTTC. Its protein product is CASSPHTVNYGYTF.

This clonotype was recorded a few times. This chain links TRBV7-2 with TRBJ2-1; D is unclear. V lost 3 bases and J 6 bases, leaving 15 bases between the germline ends. Germline assignment: CDR1 SGHTA and CDR2 FQGNSA. This CDR3 contains 15 residues. The CDR3 reads CASSFRLLGPNEQFF. The CDR3 nucleotides read TGTGCCAGCAGCTTCCGCCTACTTGGGCCCAATGAGCAGTTCTTC. Filled out from reference TRBV7-2 and TRBJ2-1, the complete variable domain reads GAGVSQSPSNKVTEKGKDVELRCDPISGHTALYWYRQSLGQGLEFLIYFQGNSAPDKSGLPSDRFSAERTGGSVSTLTIQRTQQEDSAVYLCASSFRLLGPNEQFFGPGTRLTVL.